The sequence of this TCR beta chain was determined in a study of CD8 T cells in ankylosing spondylitis. Study observations and caveats: Among TCR beta sequences, a motif of several highly homologous variants appeared characteristic of ankylosing spondylitis blood.

Trimming removed 5 bases from V and 9 bases from J; junction bases left unmatched: 7. Germline-derived CDR1 and CDR2 are SEHNR and FQNEAQ (reference sequence). The CDR3 loop spans 15 amino acids. Regarding this clonotype: Its matching antigen is unknown.

From the 5' RACE reads, TCRdb called clonotypes with MiXCR, one entry per CDR3 protein. The sample consists of about 450,000 distinct CDR3 sequences, roughly a quarter of them appearing once. The TCR comes from a male donor with ankylosing spondylitis. This sequence joins TRBV7-9 and TRBJ2-1, with 13 bases fitting TRBD2. Source material: blood, either unsorted or a sorted T cell fraction (not recorded which). The CDR3 loop is CASSERLAGGIEQFF. DNA of the CDR3: TGTGCCAGCAGCGAACGACTAGCGGGAGGTATTGAGCAGTTCTTC.